These 29 T cell receptor beta chains originate from one sample sequenced in a study of shared clonotypes between healthy human individuals. The repertoire was sequenced with immunoSEQ multiplex PCR; TCRdb's copy has only in-frame clones and lacks some. The table lists approximately 1,500,000 clones, roughly 96% of them singletons. Sequencing used naive CD4+ T cells sorted from blood. Noted subset: CD45RA+ positively selected. The receptors shown here come from a man aged 30 to 45 in good health.

The chain uses TRBV11-2 and TRBJ2-2; 10 nucleotides line up with TRBD1. The CDR3 is 18 residues long. Looked up from germline, CDR1 is SGHAT and CDR2 is FQNNGV. V was pared by 3 bases and J by 3 bases, with 10 bases of the junction left unmatched. Here the CDR3 reads CASSLLRQGADDTGELFF. CDR3 nucleotide sequence: TGTGCCAGCAGCTTGTTACGACAGGGGGCGGACGACACCGGGGAGCTGTTTTTT.

As for this clone: A read error may produce the germline difference seen at one junction end. V is TRBV6-5 and J is TRBJ2-7; 7 bases are shared with TRBD1. This CDR3 region has 14 residues. The V gene's germline CDR1 is MNHEY and CDR2 SVGAGI. The CDR3 region is CAGSSAGGVYEQYF. CDR3 coding DNA: TGTGCCGGCAGTTCCGCAGGGGGAGTCTACGAGCAGTACTTC.

The V call is TRBV6-5, the J call TRBJ1-1, with D perhaps matching TRBD1 (5 bases). The V end lost 0 bases, the J end lost 5 bases, and 13 bases lay between the germline ends. The length of the CDR3 is 15 residues. Germline V gene sequence: CDR1 MNHEY, CDR2 SVGAGI. The CDR3 is CASSYSEVGPTEAFF. CDR3 DNA sequence: TGTGCCAGCAGTTACTCGGAGGTGGGGCCAACTGAAGCTTTCTTT.

This clone was recorded only once. This chain uses TRBV2 with TRBJ1-1, with unresolved D. V dropped 4 bases and J dropped 4 bases, with 16 bases sitting between them. Germline-derived CDR1 and CDR2 are SNHLY and FYNNEI. This CDR3 spans 15 amino acids. The CDR3 is CASSASQLGSTEAFF. CDR3 DNA sequence: TGTGCCAGCAGTGCTTCTCAACTCGGGAGCACTGAAGCTTTCTTT.

The rearrangement links TRBV19 to TRBJ1-4, with 12 bases aligning to TRBD1. This CDR3 has 19 amino acids. V lost 9 bases and J lost 0; bases outside the gene matches: 14. Looked up from germline, CDR1 is LNHDA and CDR2 is SQIVND (reference sequence). CDR3 nucleotide sequence: TGTGCCAGCAGAATAGGGGACAGGGGGCGAATTTCAACTAATGAAAAACTGTTTTTT. It codes for CASRIGDRGRISTNEKLFF. Full variable domain (outside the CDR3, taken from reference TRBV19 and TRBJ1-4): DGGITQSPKYLFRKEGQNVTLSCEQNLNHDAMYWYRQDPGQGLRLIYYSQIVNDFQKGDIAEGYSVSREKKESFPLTVTSAQKNPTAFYLCASRIGDRGRISTNEKLFFGSGTQLSVL.

V gene TRBV2 combines with J gene TRBJ1-2; D is undetermined. The CDR3 runs 14 residues. Germline V CDR1 and CDR2: SNHLY, FYNNEI. With 1 base removed from V and 4 bases from J, the gap between germline ends came to 10 bases. The CDR3 loop is CASSEGFPGYGYTF. In DNA form, the CDR3 reads TGTGCCAGCAGTGAAGGCTTCCCGGGCTATGGCTACACCTTC.

The genes are TRBV11-2 and TRBJ2-1; 8 bases align to TRBD1. This CDR3 contains 16 residues. Losses at the gene ends were 9 bases for V and 4 bases for J; bases not matched to a gene: 14. In germline, CDR1 is SGHAT, CDR2 FQNNGV. The CDR3 DNA is TGTGCCAGTGGTAAACCTCGTCAGGGGGCGTACAATGAGCAGTTCTTC. Its protein is CASGKPRQGAYNEQFF.

This clone occurred once. The chain combines TRBV25-1 with TRBJ2-1, with TRBD1 as a possible D gene (6 bases). Between the trimmed V and J ends, which lost 1 base and 10 bases, there was a span of 11 bases. The germline CDR1 and CDR2 sequences are MGHDK and SYGVNS. The CDR3 totals 13 residues. The CDR3 bases are TGTGCCAGCAGTGAATTTACCCAGGGGGAGCAGTTCTTC. Residues: CASSEFTQGEQFF.

J is TRBJ2-5 and V is TRBV6-1, with D tentatively TRBD2 (6 bases). Germline CDR1 and CDR2: MNHNS and SASEGT. Trimming pared 6 bases from V and 1 base from J, leaving 12 bases between. This CDR3 has 14 amino acids. This CDR3 reads CASRGGTLQETQYF. The CDR3 bases are TGTGCCAGCAGGGGCGGGACGCTCCAAGAGACCCAGTACTTC.

This clone was observed a single time. The chain is built from TRBV19 and TRBJ2-3; 10 bases agree with TRBD2. The CDR3 totals 16 residues. Germline CDR1 and CDR2: LNHDA and SQIVND (reference sequence). The J segment lost 6 bases and the V segment lost 3 bases, leaving 9 bases of the junction unmatched. The CDR3 here is CASSMGLALRWDTQYF. The CDR3 DNA reads TGTGCCAGTAGTATGGGACTAGCGCTACGGTGGGATACGCAGTATTTT.

The chain links TRBV6-1 to TRBJ2-6; D possibly corresponds to TRBD2 (6 bases). The ends were cut back, 2 bases at V and 2 bases at J, with 13 bases in the middle. The CDR3 has 17 amino acids. The germline V gene has CDR1 MNHNS and CDR2 SASEGT. The CDR3 loop reads CASSERWRGTGANVLTF. CDR3 DNA sequence: TGTGCCAGCAGTGAAAGGTGGCGGGGAACTGGGGCCAACGTCCTGACTTTC.

The chain employs TRBV5-4 and TRBJ2-7, with D perhaps matching TRBD1 (6 bases). The germline CDR1 and CDR2 sequences are SGHNT and YYREEE (reference sequence). The V gene lost 0 bases and the J gene lost 5 bases, with 15 bases spanning the gap. This CDR3 has 15 amino acids. CDR3 loop: CASSLGGAGAHEQYF. CDR3 nucleotides: TGTGCCAGCAGCTTGGGGGGTGCAGGGGCCCACGAGCAGTACTTC. The variable domain in full, completed from reference TRBV5-4 and TRBJ2-7, reads ETGVTQSPTHLIKTRGQQVTLRCSSQSGHNTVSWYQQALGQGPQFIFQYYREEENGRGNFPPRFSGLQFPNYSSELNVNALELDDSALYLCASSLGGAGAHEQYFGPGTRLTVT.

This chain joins TRBV7-8 and TRBJ2-2; D is unresolved. Germline V gene sequence: CDR1 SGHVS, CDR2 FQNEAQ. V lost 2 bases, J lost 0 bases, and 10 bases lay in between. The CDR3 loop spans 16 amino acids. The CDR3 sequence: CASSLFQNANTGELFF. For the CDR3, the DNA is TGTGCCAGCAGCTTATTCCAGAACGCGAACACCGGGGAGCTGTTTTTT. The full variable domain, with the rest looked up from reference TRBV7-8 and TRBJ2-2, is GAGVSQSPRYKVAKRGQDVALRCDPISGHVSLFWYQQALGQGPEFLTYFQNEAQLDKSGLPSDRFFAERPEGSVSTLKIQRTQQEDSAVYLCASSLFQNANTGELFFGEGSRLTVL.

The chain links TRBV5-4 to TRBJ1-3; D remains unclear. This CDR3 comprises 18 residues. The germline gives CDR1 SGHNT, CDR2 YYREEE (reference sequence). The germline V and J ends were trimmed by 2 bases and 11 bases, with 29 bases remaining between them. As DNA, the CDR3 is TGTGCCAGCAGCTTACCCAGCCATCGACCCCTATCGACCGGACCCATATATTTT. Its translation: CASSLPSHRPLSTGPIYF.

The count of this clone is one. This chain joins TRBV4-3 and TRBJ2-7; weak D call: TRBD1 (6 bases). The V gene lost 3 bases and the J gene lost 3 bases, with 33 bases spanning the gap. The CDR3 consists of 21 residues. The germline gives CDR1 LGHNA, CDR2 YSLEER. The chain's CDR3 is CASSQYEQGRDAFSLNYEQYF. The DNA of the CDR3 is TGCGCCAGCAGCCAGTATGAACAGGGTCGGGATGCTTTTTCCCTCAACTACGAGCAGTACTTC.

The chain uses TRBV9 and TRBJ2-3, with 7 bases matching TRBD1. The V gene's germline CDR1 is SGDLS and CDR2 YYNGEE. This CDR3 comprises 13 residues. The ends lost 0 bases at V and 8 bases at J; junction bases unmatched: 3. This CDR3 is CASSVEGAGTQYF. The DNA for the CDR3 is TGTGCCAGCAGCGTAGAGGGGGCTGGTACGCAGTATTTT.

V gene TRBV5-1 combines with J gene TRBJ1-2, with 10 bases that match TRBD1. The CDR3 totals 15 residues. With 0 bases clipped from V and 6 bases from J, the junction kept 5 bases outside the gene matches. Germline V gives CDR1 SGHRS, CDR2 YFSETQ. CDR3 coding DNA: TGCGCCAGCAGCTTGGCGGGACAGGGGCTGAATGGCTACACCTTC. Its translation is CASSLAGQGLNGYTF.

The chain links TRBV4-3 to TRBJ2-2; D gene uncertain. Trimming stripped 3 bases from V and 0 bases from J, with 11 bases between. The CDR3 consists of 16 residues. Germline assignment: CDR1 LGHNA and CDR2 YSLEER. The CDR3 spells CASSQARGANTGELFF. DNA for the CDR3: TGCGCCAGCAGCCAGGCCCGCGGAGCGAACACCGGGGAGCTGTTTTTT.

This rearrangement joins TRBV19 to TRBJ1-5; TRBD1 matches at 9 bases. Germline CDR1 is LNHDA and CDR2 is SQIVND (reference sequence). There are 17 residues in the CDR3. V was pared by 5 bases and J by 5 bases, with 13 bases of the junction left unmatched. For the CDR3, the DNA is TGTGCCAGTAGTTCTTTCACCGGGACAGGGTCGGATCAGCCCCAGCATTTT. The encoded protein is CASSSFTGTGSDQPQHF. The full variable domain, in which reference TRBV19 and TRBJ1-5 provide the parts outside the CDR3, is DGGITQSPKYLFRKEGQNVTLSCEQNLNHDAMYWYRQDPGQGLRLIYYSQIVNDFQKGDIAEGYSVSREKKESFPLTVTSAQKNPTAFYLCASSSFTGTGSDQPQHFGDGTRLSIL.

The genes are TRBV5-4 and TRBJ2-3; 8 nucleotides agree with TRBD1. V lost 1 base to trimming and J lost 3 bases; unmatched junction nucleotides: 4. This CDR3 spans 15 amino acids. CDR1 is SGHNT, CDR2 YYREEE, per germline (reference sequence). CDR3 sequence: CASSLPRQGTDTQYF. CDR3 nucleotide sequence: TGTGCCAGCAGCTTGCCTAGACAGGGGACAGATACGCAGTATTTT.

The gene calls are TRBV9 and TRBJ2-5; D is ambiguous. Between the trimmed V and J ends, which lost 1 base and 5 bases, there was a span of 9 bases. The germline CDR1 and CDR2 sequences are SGDLS and YYNGEE. The CDR3 sequence is 13 residues long. CDR3 bases: TGTGCCAGCAGCGTACGGCTATACGAGACCCAGTACTTC. It yields the protein CASSVRLYETQYF.

V gene TRBV6-5 combines with J gene TRBJ2-1, with 8 bases lining up with TRBD2. Germline V gene lookup returns CDR1 MNHEY and CDR2 SVGAGI. J lost 10 bases, V lost 6 bases, and 11 bases had no gene match. This CDR3 spans 14 amino acids. CDR3 sequence: CASRPISGNHEQFF. In nucleotides, the CDR3 is TGTGCCAGCAGACCTATTAGCGGGAATCACGAGCAGTTCTTC.

This chain uses TRBV11-3 with TRBJ2-2; TRBD1 or TRBD2 may be the D gene (5 bases each). Germline lookup yields CDR1 SGHNT and CDR2 YENEEA. The germline V and J ends were trimmed by 1 base and 0 bases, with 9 bases remaining between them. CDR3 size: 16 residues. This CDR3 reads CASSLGWGTNTGELFF. The CDR3 region has the DNA TGTGCCAGCAGCTTAGGATGGGGGACGAACACCGGGGAGCTGTTTTTT.

J is TRBJ2-3 and V is TRBV2; 12 bases fit TRBD2. Germline V CDR1 and CDR2: SNHLY, FYNNEI. Trimming cost V 6 bases and J 0 bases; bases outside gene matches: 4. This CDR3 has 16 residues. This CDR3 is CASSRTSGKSTDTQYF. The CDR3 nucleotides read TGTGCCAGCAGCCGGACTAGCGGGAAAAGCACAGATACGCAGTATTTT.

This clone was seen just once. The V and J genes are TRBV5-1 and TRBJ2-3, with 13 bases identical to TRBD2. V dropped 5 bases and J dropped 7; count of bases not matched to a gene: 19. Germline CDR1 is SGHRS and CDR2 is YFSETQ. The CDR3 totals 19 residues. The CDR3 nucleotides read TGCGCCAGCAGGCCGGGACTAGCGGGAACCGCAACACGCTCGAATACGCAGTATTTT. Translation: CASRPGLAGTATRSNTQYF.

As regards this clone: This sample includes further DNA sequences coding for the same CDR3. The V call is TRBV2, the J call TRBJ2-7, with no clear D. The V gene's germline CDR1 is SNHLY and CDR2 FYNNEI. The V end lost 4 bases, the J end lost 0 bases, and 7 bases lay between the germline ends. The CDR3 sequence is 13 residues long. The CDR3 sequence is CASSGDGSYEQYF. The CDR3 DNA reads TGTGCCAGCAGTGGGGATGGCTCCTACGAGCAGTACTTC.

This clone was detected once. The chain is built from TRBV18 and TRBJ2-1; TRBD2 is a possible D gene (6 bases). CDR1 and CDR2 from the germline V gene are KGHSH and LQKENI. This CDR3 is built from 15 residues. Trimming took 3 bases from V and 8 from J, leaving 17 bases between them. This chain's CDR3 is CASSPFSGSKDEQFF. CDR3 nucleotides: TGTGCCAGCTCACCCTTTAGCGGATCCAAGGATGAGCAGTTCTTC.

The V and J genes are TRBV29-1 and TRBJ2-7; 7 nucleotides line up with TRBD1. V lost 5 bases, J lost 1 base, and 5 bases stayed unmatched. The CDR3 sequence is 13 residues long. Germline CDR1 and CDR2: SQVTM and ANQGSEA. Here the CDR3 DNA reads TGCAGCGTTTCGGTGACAGGGTCCTACGAGCAGTACTTC. It encodes CSVSVTGSYEQYF.

CDR3 protein: CASSYRVLGRDQPQHF. The CDR3 nucleotides are TGTGCCAGCAGTTACCGGGTCCTAGGTCGCGATCAGCCCCAGCATTTT. V and J are TRBV2 and TRBJ1-5; no reliable D call. CDR1 and CDR2 (germline): SNHLY, FYNNEI. This CDR3 is 16 amino acids long. The V end was cut by 5 bases, the J end by 5 bases, with 19 bases between.